These 5 T cell receptor beta chains were sequenced from one sample in a study of T-cell memory formation after mild COVID-19. TCRdb reprocessed the 5' RACE reads via MiXCR and lists one record per CDR3 protein. The sample shows hundreds of thousands of distinct CDR3 sequences, roughly 17% of them seen only once. The specimen was PBMCs or a T cell subset sorted from them (not recorded which). The origin of the receptors is a man younger than 35 who had mild COVID-19 (a few samples of this study predate the infection). Cell type and time point are not known.

Only a few counts were recorded for this clonotype. The CDR3 loop reads CASRPGASGLHF. DNA for the CDR3: TGCGCCAGCAGGCCTGGGGCCAGCGGTTTACATTTT. The J gene is TRBJ1-5, the V gene TRBV23-1, with D possibly being TRBD1 (5 bases). TRBV23-1 is an open reading frame, and its role is uncertain. The CDR3 is made up of 12 amino acids. Trimming shortened V by 6 bases and J by 16 bases, and 19 bases separated the two germline ends.

This clonotype was counted a few times. V gene TRBV7-3 combines with J gene TRBJ2-3, with TRBD1 identical over 7 bases. The V and J ends lost 5 bases and 1 base, in that order; junction bases with no gene match: 3. The CDR3 contains 14 residues. Germline values: CDR1 SGHTA, CDR2 FQGTGA. CDR3 nucleotide sequence: TGTGCCAGCAGCCCCGGGACAGGCACAGATACGCAGTATTTT. Translated, it gives CASSPGTGTDTQYF.

The chain employs TRBV6-5 and TRBJ1-2; TRBD1 agrees at 7 bases. V lost 5 bases to trimming and J lost 3 bases; unmatched junction nucleotides: 6. CDR1 and CDR2 from the germline V gene are MNHEY and SVGAGI. The CDR3 extends over 14 amino acids. The CDR3 sequence: CASSPRQGYYGYTF. The CDR3 region has the DNA TGTGCCAGCAGTCCCCGACAGGGATACTATGGCTACACCTTC.

The J gene is TRBJ2-1, the V gene TRBV5-1; 14 bases are shared with TRBD2. The germline gives CDR1 SGHRS, CDR2 YFSETQ. V lost 0 bases and J lost 2; bases outside the gene matches: 1. This CDR3 spans 17 amino acids. CDR3 nucleotide sequence: TGCGCCAGCAGCTTGGGGGGACTAGCGGGGGCCTACAATGAGCAGTTCTTC. It is translated as CASSLGGLAGAYNEQFF.

This clonotype was observed a few times. The CDR3 bases are TGTGCCAGTAGCGAACGCGGGGGGGCAGATGAGCAGTTCTTC. It is translated as CASSERGGADEQFF. This chain connects TRBV19 to TRBJ2-1; 9 nucleotides match TRBD2. This CDR3 comprises 14 residues. The V segment lost 6 bases and the J segment 8 bases; nucleotides outside the gene matches: 8. Germline-derived CDR1 and CDR2 are LNHDA and SQIVND (reference sequence).